Reported below is one TCR beta chain. Its antigen is unknown. Mismatch with germline at one junction end may stem from a read error. Donors were 30 to 45 systemically healthy Caucasian individuals from Russia aged roughly 6 to 95 years. Approximately 10 milliliters of peripheral blood were collected from each donor into EDTA-treated Vacutainer tubes. PBMCs were isolated by Ficoll-Paque density-gradient centrifugation, with at least 7 million obtained per sample. Trizol reagent was used to extract total RNA from PBMCs, with at least 6 micrograms per sample. For every donor, an aliquot of PBMCs went through flow cytometry to measure the percentages of naive CD45RAhigh/CD27high T cells. This record belongs to a study of blood T cells in healthy people across ages (dated by TCRdb to the mid-2010s). Looking at the study overall: Template switching captured roughly one uniquely barcoded TCR beta cDNA molecule per two T cells in model experiments. Donors were grouped into four age groups: young (average roughly 17 years), middle-aged (about 38), aged (about 60) and long-lived (around 80). To track age-related changes in TCR beta repertoire diversity, the study relied on deep sequencing normalized with unique cDNA molecular identifiers. For two donors (one aged 18 to 29 and one aged 80 or older), the study analyzed two additional independent replicas of 1 million unique cDNA reads from the same blood draw.

Study-wide conclusions, independent of this receptor: As age increased, observed TCR beta diversity per million T cells dropped in a roughly linear way, and a significant reduction was already evident by age around 41. Total diversity estimates from one million sequenced T cells were considered lower bounds and underestimates. The long-lived group showed more naive CD4+ T cells, fewer expanded clones and increased TCR diversity than the aged group, suggesting age selection. Conclusive comparison of naive and antigen-experienced compartments was prevented by the profiling of bulk unsorted PBMCs. The percentage of naive T cells measured by flow cytometry correlated strongly with observed TCR beta diversity. Because the CMV infection status of the donors was unknown, age-related changes in expanded clonotypes may potentially have been confounded.

Sequences MNHNS (CDR1) and SASEGT (CDR2) are obtained from the germline V gene. The CDR3 contains 13 residues, cysteine and phenylalanine counted. The entry retains the CDR3 DNA only, 39 bases that are in frame from base 1. The library came from 5' RACE. The sequencer was an Illumina HiSeq 2500. A second PCR of 7 to 11 cycles was performed with a sample-barcoded 5' primer and a J-beta primer mix. A template-switch 5' adaptor carrying 12 random nucleotides introduced a unique molecular identifier onto each TCR beta cDNA molecule. Each sample yielded at least 3 million CDR3-containing paired-end reads. First-strand cDNA was synthesized from all RNA with the Mint cDNA synthesis kit, primed by a TRBC-specific oligonucleotide. All cDNA was treated with uracil-DNA glycosylase and then went through a first 18-cycle PCR with the universal primers M1SS and BC2_uni_R. The authors' pipeline ran thus. Normalization of each sample was performed by random selection of 1 million high-quality reads, each carrying a distinct molecular identifier. Instead of being binned into consensus sequences, reads that shared molecular identifiers were thrown out. MiTCR, with a Q25 quality threshold and the strictest error-elimination algorithm, was used for CDR3 identification, clonotype clustering and error correction. Lower-bound total TCR beta diversity was estimated with a nonparametric unseen species model using Euler transformation. TCRdb redid the processing of the public reads, applying fastp at Q25 and MiXCR, and retained in-frame beta chains. Every CDR3 protein is listed once, alongside the most common genes and DNA of its rows. The V and J calls follow TCRdb's processing rather than the paper's. The sample records 750,000 to 950,000 distinct CDR3 sequences, almost 30% of which are singletons. The biggest ten clones account for 10% of the sample.

The same sample was also used in a study of T cells of mothers and their children. As that second paper reports: Nine systemically healthy Caucasian individuals, comprising three mothers and their six children, were included as donors. cDNA synthesis consumed the entire amount of extracted RNA, loaded at about 1.5 ug RNA in each 15 ul reaction. In the second PCR, sample barcodes and 2-4 random nucleotides were introduced via the M1S primer. More than 8 million TCR beta CDR3 reads were obtained from each mother, and roughly 3.1 million reads were obtained from each child. TCR recombination output is similarly shaped by thymic selection in related and unrelated pairs, with a minor effect exerted by inherited differences. Normalized repertoire overlap in related mother-child pairs was always slightly higher than in unrelated mother-child pairs, but the difference was never significant. With a sensitivity of about 100 clones per million clonotypes, no persistent microchimeric T cell clones were detected. The study used deep NGS to compare TCR beta repertoires of mothers and children, seeking features distinguishing related mother-child pairs from unrelated individuals. The mean age was 40 +/- 4 years for the mothers and about 12 +/- 4 years for the children. Libraries were sequenced on Illumina HiSeq 2000 with 100+100 nt paired-end reads after adapter ligation with NEBNext reagents. To prevent cross-contamination, the mother and child libraries were prepared a month apart and were sequenced in separate runs. Between 500,000 and 2,000,000 distinct TCR beta clonotypes were identified per donor. Naive TCR beta clonotypes were estimated from low-frequency clonotypes matched to each donor's FACS-determined naive share, without sorting.

Sample: blood. The sequence came from a woman aged 40 to 50 in good health. The V gene is TRBV6-1 and the J gene is TRBJ1-2; no D segment can be confidently identified. The DNA sequence follows: TGTGCCAGCAGGGAAGTAGTTAACTATGGCTACACCTTC. Translation gives CASREVVNYGYTF.